This T cell receptor (beta chain) comes out of a study of blood T cell repertoires in COVID-19. Study-wide context: Acute and convalescent COVID-19 samples came from the United States, Italy and Spain. Sources were T cells, B-cell-depleted T cells, or PBMCs; the material itself was cDNA or gDNA.

Source study methods: Nucleated cell number was recorded as an estimate derived from reference gene primer amplification. Method: immunoSEQ multiplex PCR; TCRdb's copy keeps in-frame clones and lacks some. That table is the source of V, J and clone size, and D and trimming were worked out from the DNA. The data contain about 280,000 clones, just under 90% of them singletons. V was shortened by 5 bases and J by 0 bases, with 11 bases between the two germline ends. Germline CDR1 is LNHDA and CDR2 is SQIVND (reference sequence). This CDR3 contains 14 residues. Seattle researchers signed up patients amid active infection and tracked them longitudinally.

The V call is TRBV19, the J call TRBJ2-7; D uncertain. The sequence was collected from a woman in her 30s with COVID-19, enrolled during active disease. The sequenced sample was peripheral blood. CDR3 bases: TGTGCCAGTAGTCCTCAAGCCTACTCCTACGAGCAGTACTTC. Its protein is CASSPQAYSYEQYF.